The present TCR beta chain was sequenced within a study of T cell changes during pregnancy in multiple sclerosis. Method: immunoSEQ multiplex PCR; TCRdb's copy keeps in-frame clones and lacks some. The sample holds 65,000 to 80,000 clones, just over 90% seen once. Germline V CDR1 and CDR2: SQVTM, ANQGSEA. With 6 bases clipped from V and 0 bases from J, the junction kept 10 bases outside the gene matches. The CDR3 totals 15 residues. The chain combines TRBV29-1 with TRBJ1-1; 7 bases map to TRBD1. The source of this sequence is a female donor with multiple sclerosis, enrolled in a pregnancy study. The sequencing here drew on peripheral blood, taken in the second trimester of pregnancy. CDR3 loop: CSVQPRGDMNTEAFF. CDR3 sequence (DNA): TGCAGCGTGCAACCCAGGGGGGACATGAACACTGAAGCTTTCTTT.